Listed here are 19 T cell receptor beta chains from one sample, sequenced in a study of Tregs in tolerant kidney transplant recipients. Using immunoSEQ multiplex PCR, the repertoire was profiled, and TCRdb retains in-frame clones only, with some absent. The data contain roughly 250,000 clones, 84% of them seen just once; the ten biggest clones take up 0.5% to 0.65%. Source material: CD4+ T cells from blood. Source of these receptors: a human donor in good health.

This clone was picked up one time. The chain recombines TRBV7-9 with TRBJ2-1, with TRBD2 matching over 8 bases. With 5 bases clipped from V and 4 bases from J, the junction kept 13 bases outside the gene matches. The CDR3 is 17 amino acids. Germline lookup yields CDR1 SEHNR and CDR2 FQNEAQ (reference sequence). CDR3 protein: CASSPRGGSGGYNEQFF. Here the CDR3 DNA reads TGTGCCAGCAGCCCCCGTGGGGGAAGCGGGGGTTACAATGAGCAGTTCTTC.

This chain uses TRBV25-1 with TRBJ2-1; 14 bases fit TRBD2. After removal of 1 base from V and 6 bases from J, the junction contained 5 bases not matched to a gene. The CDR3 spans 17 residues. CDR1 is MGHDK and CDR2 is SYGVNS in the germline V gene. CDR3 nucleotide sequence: TGTGCCAGCAGTGAATCCCGACTAGCGGGAGGGTTCAATGAGCAGTTCTTC. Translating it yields CASSESRLAGGFNEQFF.

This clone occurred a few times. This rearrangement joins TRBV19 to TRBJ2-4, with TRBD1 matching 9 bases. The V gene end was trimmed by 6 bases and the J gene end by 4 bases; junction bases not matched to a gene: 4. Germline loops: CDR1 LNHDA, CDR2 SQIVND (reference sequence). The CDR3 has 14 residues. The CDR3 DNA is TGTGCCAGTAGCCTCGGGACAGGGAAAAACATTCAGTACTTC. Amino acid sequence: CASSLGTGKNIQYF.

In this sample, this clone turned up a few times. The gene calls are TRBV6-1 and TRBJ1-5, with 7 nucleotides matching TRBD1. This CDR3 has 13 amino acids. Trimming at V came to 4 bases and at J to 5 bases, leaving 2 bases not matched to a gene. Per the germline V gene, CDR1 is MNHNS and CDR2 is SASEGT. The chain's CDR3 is CASSGQGDQPQHF. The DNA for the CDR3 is TGTGCCAGCAGTGGGCAGGGGGATCAGCCCCAGCATTTT.

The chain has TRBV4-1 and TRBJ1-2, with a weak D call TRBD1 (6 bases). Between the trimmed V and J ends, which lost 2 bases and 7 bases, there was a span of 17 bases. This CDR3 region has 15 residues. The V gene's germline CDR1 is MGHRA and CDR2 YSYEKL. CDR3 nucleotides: TGCGCCAGCAGCCAACCCAGGGCAGGGGCAAGTGGCTACACCTTC. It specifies CASSQPRAGASGYTF.

CDR3 nucleotide sequence: TGCAGCGTCGCTTCAGACTCCTACGAGCAGTACTTC. Amino acid sequence: CSVASDSYEQYF. The chain combines TRBV29-1 with TRBJ2-5; D is uncertain. The end of the DNA aligns better with TRBJ2-7, so the J call may be wrong. CDR1 is SQVTM, CDR2 ANQGSEA, per germline. CDR3 size: 12 residues.

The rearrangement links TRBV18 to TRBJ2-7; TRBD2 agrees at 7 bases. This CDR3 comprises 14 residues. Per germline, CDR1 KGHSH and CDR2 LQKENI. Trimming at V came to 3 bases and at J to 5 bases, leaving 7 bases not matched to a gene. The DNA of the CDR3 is TGTGCCAGCTCACCGACTAGCAGGGACGACGAGCAGTACTTC. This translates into CASSPTSRDDEQYF.

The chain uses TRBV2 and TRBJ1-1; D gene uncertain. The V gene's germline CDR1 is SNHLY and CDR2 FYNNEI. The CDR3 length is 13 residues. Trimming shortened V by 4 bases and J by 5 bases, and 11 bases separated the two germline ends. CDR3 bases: TGTGCCAGCAGTGCAGAGGGTCGGACTGAAGCTTTCTTT. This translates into CASSAEGRTEAFF.

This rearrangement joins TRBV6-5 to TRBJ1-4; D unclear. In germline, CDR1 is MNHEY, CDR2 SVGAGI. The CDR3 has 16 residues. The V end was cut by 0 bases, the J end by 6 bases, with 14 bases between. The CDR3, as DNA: TGTGCCAGCAGTTACTCTACCGGGCCACCAGATGAAAAACTGTTTTTT. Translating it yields CASSYSTGPPDEKLFF.

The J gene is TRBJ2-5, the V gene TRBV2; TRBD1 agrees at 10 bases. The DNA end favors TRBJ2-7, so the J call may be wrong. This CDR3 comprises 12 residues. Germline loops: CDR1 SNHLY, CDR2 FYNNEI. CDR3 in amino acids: CASRRDRGEQYF. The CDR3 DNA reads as TGTGCCAGCAGGAGGGACAGGGGCGAGCAGTACTTC.

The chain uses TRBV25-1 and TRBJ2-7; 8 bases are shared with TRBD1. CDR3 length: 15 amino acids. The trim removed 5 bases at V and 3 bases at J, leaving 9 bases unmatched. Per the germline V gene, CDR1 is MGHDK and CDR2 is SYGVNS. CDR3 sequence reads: CASSKTGQADYEQYF. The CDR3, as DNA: TGTGCCAGCAGTAAAACGGGACAGGCTGACTACGAGCAGTACTTC.

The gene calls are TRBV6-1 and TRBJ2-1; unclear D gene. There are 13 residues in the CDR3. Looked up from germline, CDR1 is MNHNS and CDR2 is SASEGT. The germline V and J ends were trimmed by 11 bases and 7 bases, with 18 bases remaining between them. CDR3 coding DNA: TGTGCCTGTACACTTATATTGTTGAATGAGCAGTTCTTC. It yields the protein CACTLILLNEQFF.

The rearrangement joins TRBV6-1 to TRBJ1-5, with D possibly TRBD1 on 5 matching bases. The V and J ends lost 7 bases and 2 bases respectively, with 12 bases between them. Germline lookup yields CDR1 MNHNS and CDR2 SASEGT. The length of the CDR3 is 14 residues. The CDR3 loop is CASNPQGRNQPQHF. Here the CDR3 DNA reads TGTGCCAGCAACCCGCAGGGCCGCAATCAGCCCCAGCATTTT.

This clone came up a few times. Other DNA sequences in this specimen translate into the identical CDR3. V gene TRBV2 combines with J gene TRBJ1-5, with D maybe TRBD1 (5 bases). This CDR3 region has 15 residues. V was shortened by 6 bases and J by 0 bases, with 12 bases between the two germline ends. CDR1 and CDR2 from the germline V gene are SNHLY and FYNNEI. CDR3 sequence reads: CASRGTALSNQPQHF. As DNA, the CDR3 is TGTGCCAGCAGGGGGACTGCGCTTAGCAATCAGCCCCAGCATTTT.

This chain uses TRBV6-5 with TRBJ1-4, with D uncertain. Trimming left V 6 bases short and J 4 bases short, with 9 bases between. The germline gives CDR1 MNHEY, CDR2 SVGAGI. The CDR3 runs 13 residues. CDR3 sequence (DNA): TGTGCCAGCAGCCGGGTCCTTAATGAAAAACTGTTTTTT. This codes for CASSRVLNEKLFF.

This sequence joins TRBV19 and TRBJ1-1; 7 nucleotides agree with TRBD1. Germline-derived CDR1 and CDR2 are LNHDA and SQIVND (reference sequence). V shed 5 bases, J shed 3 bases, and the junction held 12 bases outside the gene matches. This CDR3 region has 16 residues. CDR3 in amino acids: CASSDREEVGDTEAFF. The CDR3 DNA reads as TGTGCCAGTAGTGACAGGGAAGAAGTCGGCGACACTGAAGCTTTCTTT.

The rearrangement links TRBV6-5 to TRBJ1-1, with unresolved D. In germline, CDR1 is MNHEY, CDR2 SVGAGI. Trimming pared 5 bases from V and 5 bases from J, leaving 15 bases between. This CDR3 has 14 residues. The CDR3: CASSPPRTGTEAFF. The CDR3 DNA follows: TGTGCCAGCAGTCCGCCCCGGACCGGGACTGAAGCTTTCTTT.

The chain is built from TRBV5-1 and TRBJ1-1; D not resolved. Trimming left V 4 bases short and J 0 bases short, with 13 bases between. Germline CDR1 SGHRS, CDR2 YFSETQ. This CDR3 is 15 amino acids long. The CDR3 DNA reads TGCGCCAGCAGCCCCAGCGCGATCATGAACACTGAAGCTTTCTTT. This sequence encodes CASSPSAIMNTEAFF.

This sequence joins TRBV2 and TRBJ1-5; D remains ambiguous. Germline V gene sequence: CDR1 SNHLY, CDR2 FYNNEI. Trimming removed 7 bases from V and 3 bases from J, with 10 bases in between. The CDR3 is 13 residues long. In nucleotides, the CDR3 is TGTGCCAGCAAGAGGGATCACAATCAGCCCCAGCATTTT. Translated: CASKRDHNQPQHF.